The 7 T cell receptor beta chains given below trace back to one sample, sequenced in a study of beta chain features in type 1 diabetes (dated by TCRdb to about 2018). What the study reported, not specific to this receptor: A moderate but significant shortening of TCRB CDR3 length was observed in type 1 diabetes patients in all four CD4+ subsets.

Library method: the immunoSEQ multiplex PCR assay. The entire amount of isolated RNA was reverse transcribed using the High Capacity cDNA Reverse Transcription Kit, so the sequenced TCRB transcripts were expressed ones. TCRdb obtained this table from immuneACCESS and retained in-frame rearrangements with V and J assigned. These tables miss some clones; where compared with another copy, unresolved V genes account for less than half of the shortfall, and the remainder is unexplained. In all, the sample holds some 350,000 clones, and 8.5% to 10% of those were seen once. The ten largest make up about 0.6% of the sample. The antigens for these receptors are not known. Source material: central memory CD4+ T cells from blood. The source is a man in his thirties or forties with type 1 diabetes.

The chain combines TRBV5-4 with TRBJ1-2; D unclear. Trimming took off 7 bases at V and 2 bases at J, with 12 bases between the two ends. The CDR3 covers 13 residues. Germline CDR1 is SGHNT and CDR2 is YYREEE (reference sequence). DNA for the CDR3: TGTGCCAGCGGGGAGGAACGGAACTATGGCTACACCTTC. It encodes CASGEERNYGYTF.

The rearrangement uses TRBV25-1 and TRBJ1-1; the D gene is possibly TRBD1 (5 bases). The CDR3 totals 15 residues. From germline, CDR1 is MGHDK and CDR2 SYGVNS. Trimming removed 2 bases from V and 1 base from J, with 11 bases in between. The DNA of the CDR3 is TGTGCCAGCAGTGAACTGAACAGGCGGAACACTGAAGCTTTCTTT. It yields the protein CASSELNRRNTEAFF.

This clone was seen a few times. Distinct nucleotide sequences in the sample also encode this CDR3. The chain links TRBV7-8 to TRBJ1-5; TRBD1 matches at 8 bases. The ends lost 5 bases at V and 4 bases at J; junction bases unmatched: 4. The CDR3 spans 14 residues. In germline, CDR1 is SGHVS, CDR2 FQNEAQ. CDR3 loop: CASSPGQGNQPQHF. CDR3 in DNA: TGTGCCAGCAGCCCAGGACAGGGTAATCAGCCCCAGCATTTT.

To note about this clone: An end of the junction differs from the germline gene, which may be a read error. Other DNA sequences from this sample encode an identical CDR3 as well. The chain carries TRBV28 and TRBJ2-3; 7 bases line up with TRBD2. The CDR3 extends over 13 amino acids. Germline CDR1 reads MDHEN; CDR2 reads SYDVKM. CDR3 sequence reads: CASRGTITDTQYF. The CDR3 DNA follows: TGTGCCAGCAGGGGGACTATCACAGATACGCAGTACTTT.

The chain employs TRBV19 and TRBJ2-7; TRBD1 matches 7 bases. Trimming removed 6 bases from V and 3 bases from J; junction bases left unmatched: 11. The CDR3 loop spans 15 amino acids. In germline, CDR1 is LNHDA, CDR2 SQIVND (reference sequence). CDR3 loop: CASRVGQAGGYEQYF. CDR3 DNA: TGTGCCAGTAGGGTAGGACAGGCCGGCGGCTACGAGCAGTACTTC.

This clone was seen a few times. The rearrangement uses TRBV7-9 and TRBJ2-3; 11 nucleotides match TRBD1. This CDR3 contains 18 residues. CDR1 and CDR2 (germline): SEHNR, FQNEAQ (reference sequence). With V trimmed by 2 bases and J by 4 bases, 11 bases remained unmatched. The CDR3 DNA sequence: TGTGCCAGCAGCTTAAGAAGTGGGACAGGGGGTAATTCAGATACGCAGTATTTT. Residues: CASSLRSGTGGNSDTQYF.

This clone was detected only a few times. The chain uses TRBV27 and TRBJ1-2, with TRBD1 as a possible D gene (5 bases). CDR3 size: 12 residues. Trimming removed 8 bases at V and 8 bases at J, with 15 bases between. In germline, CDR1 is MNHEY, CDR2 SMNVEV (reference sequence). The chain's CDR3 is CASSRGFGGYTF. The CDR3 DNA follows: TGTGCCAGCTCGCGGGGGTTCGGCGGCTACACCTTC.